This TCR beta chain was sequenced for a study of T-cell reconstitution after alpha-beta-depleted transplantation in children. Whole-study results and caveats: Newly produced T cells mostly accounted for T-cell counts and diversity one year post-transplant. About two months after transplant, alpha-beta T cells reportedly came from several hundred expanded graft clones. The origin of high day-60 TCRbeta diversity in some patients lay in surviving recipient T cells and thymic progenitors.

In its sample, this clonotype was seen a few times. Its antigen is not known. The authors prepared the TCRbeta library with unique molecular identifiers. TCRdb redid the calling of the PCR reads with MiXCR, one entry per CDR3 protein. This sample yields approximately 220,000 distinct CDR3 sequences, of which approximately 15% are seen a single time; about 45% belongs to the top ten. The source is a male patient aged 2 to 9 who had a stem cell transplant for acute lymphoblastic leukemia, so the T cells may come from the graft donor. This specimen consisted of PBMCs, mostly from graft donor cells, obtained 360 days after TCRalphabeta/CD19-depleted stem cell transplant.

CDR3 region: CASSLWGLRSSLYNEQFF. In nucleotides, the CDR3 is TGTGCCAGCAGTTTATGGGGGCTACGATCCTCCCTATACAATGAGCAGTTCTTC. J is TRBJ2-1 and V is TRBV27; tentatively, D is TRBD1 (6 bases). Per germline, CDR1 MNHEY and CDR2 SMNVEV (reference sequence). Trimming removed 1 base at V and 4 bases at J, with 20 bases between. This CDR3 region has 18 residues.